One sample yielded the 2 T cell receptor beta chains listed below, sequenced in a study of Graves' ophthalmopathy and Graves' hyperthyroidism (dated by TCRdb to between 2017 and 2018). The sequencing machine was an Illumina HiSeq 2000. TCR beta CDR3 regions were amplified from RNA transcripts for repertoire sequencing. A first-round RT-PCR used HTBI primers with the Qiagen OneStep RT-PCR kit, followed by a second-round multiplex PCR, size selection and purification. TCRdb ran its own pipeline on the public reads, namely fastp trimming at Q25 and MiXCR clone calling, and kept in-frame beta chains. Here each entry gathers all rows of one CDR3 protein and keeps the most common genes and DNA. The sample yields about half a million distinct CDR3 sequences; about 15% were counted once. The ten largest account for about 10% of the sample. Material: blood. Receptors were obtained from a woman under 40 with Graves' ophthalmopathy. Donor details come from another sample of the same person, matched by shared clones.

The sample holds many counts of this clonotype. The chain uses TRBV12-3 or TRBV12-4 and TRBJ1-1; D is perhaps TRBD1 (5 bases). This CDR3 contains 14 residues. The V end was cut by 3 bases, the J end by 1 base, with 9 bases between. The CDR3 reads CASSLGLENTEAFF. CDR3 coding DNA: TGTGCCAGCAGTTTGGGACTGGAGAACACTGAAGCTTTCTTT.

The table lists this clonotype with many counts. The V call is TRBV7-3, the J call TRBJ2-7; 10 nucleotides line up with TRBD2. With V trimmed by 2 bases and J by 2 bases, 6 bases remained unmatched. The CDR3 has 16 amino acids. CDR1 and CDR2 (germline): SGHTA, FQGTGA. The CDR3 here is CASSLGSSGRAYEQYF. CDR3 in DNA: TGTGCCAGCAGCTTAGGATCGAGCGGGAGGGCCTACGAGCAGTACTTC.